Listed here are 32 T cell receptor beta chains from one sample, sequenced in a study of T cells in Graves' hyperthyroidism and ophthalmopathy. There were TCR beta CDR3 regions amplified from RNA transcripts. TCR CDR3 underwent first-round RT-PCR with the HTBI primer set. MiXCR was run by TCRdb on the multiplex PCR reads, yielding one entry per CDR3 protein. Here the sample spans about 600,000 distinct CDR3 sequences, roughly 16% being singletons. The material sequenced was blood. The receptors originated from a woman aged 40 to 55 with Graves' ophthalmopathy.

The chain couples TRBV27 to TRBJ2-7, with D perhaps matching TRBD1 (6 bases). The germline V and J ends were trimmed by 6 bases and 5 bases, with 14 bases remaining between them. CDR3 length: 13 residues. Per the germline V gene, CDR1 is MNHEY and CDR2 is SMNVEV (reference sequence). The CDR3 nucleotides read TGTGCCAGCAGGAAAACAGGGTCCGACGAGCAGTACTTC. Translation: CASRKTGSDEQYF.

The genes are TRBV2 and TRBJ2-7; the D is unclear. Germline V gene lookup returns CDR1 SNHLY and CDR2 FYNNEI. V lost 7 bases and J 5 bases, leaving 15 bases between the germline ends. The CDR3 runs to 13 residues. The DNA of the CDR3 is TGTGCCAGCACAGTTGAAGGGTTTAACGAGCAGTACTTC. Its translation is CASTVEGFNEQYF.

Concerning this clonotype itself: A much larger clone differs by one base, so this may be a read error. This sequence joins TRBV2 and TRBJ2-1, with 8 bases aligning to TRBD2. CDR1 is SNHLY and CDR2 is FYNNEI in the germline V gene. This CDR3 is 15 amino acids long. With 5 bases clipped from V and 3 bases from J, the junction kept 6 bases outside the gene matches. CDR3 in amino acids: CASSRTSRIYNEQFF. CDR3 sequence (DNA): TGTGCCAGCAGTAGGACTAGCAGGATCTACAATGAGCAGTTCTTC.

Many counts were recorded for this clonotype. This chain connects TRBV7-3 to TRBJ2-1, with D uncertain. Germline-derived CDR1 and CDR2 are SGHTA and FQGTGA. The CDR3 totals 8 residues. V was pared by 6 bases and J by 13 bases, with 4 bases between. CDR3 protein: CASSIQFF. The CDR3, as DNA: TGTGCCAGCAGTATCCAGTTCTTC.

This clonotype was detected many times. The chain recombines TRBV2 with TRBJ2-7; 10 bases map to TRBD2. V shed 6 bases, J shed 3 bases, and the junction held 2 bases outside the gene matches. This CDR3 comprises 13 residues. Looked up from germline, CDR1 is SNHLY and CDR2 is FYNNEI. The CDR3 here is CASRLAGSYEQYF. DNA for the CDR3: TGTGCCAGCAGACTAGCGGGGAGCTACGAGCAGTACTTC.

This clonotype was seen a single time. No conserved phenylalanine or tryptophan is present at the end of the CDR3, so a read error is the likely explanation. V gene TRBV20-1 combines with J gene TRBJ2-3, with D perhaps matching TRBD1 or TRBD2 (5 bases each). The CDR3 is 15 residues long. Looked up from germline, CDR1 is DFQATT and CDR2 is SNEGSKA (reference sequence). V was pared by 3 bases and J by 2 bases, with 15 bases between. CDR3 amino acids: CSARTPGPPTDTQYY. In DNA, the CDR3 is TGCAGTGCTAGGACCCCGGGACCCCCCACAGATACGCAGTATTAT.

This clonotype was seen at least ten times. The rearrangement uses TRBV7-9 and TRBJ2-7; D unclear. The CDR3 length is 14 residues. The V gene's germline CDR1 is SEHNR and CDR2 FQNEAQ (reference sequence). The ends were cut back, 4 bases at V and 2 bases at J, with 12 bases in the middle. The CDR3 coding sequence is TGTGCCAGCAGCTCCCCGACGGAACCCTACGAGCAGTACTTC. This sequence encodes CASSSPTEPYEQYF.

The V and J genes are TRBV29-1 and TRBJ1-1, with a possible D match to TRBD1 (6 bases). CDR3 length: 16 residues. The germline CDR1 and CDR2 sequences are SQVTM and ANQGSEA. Trimming pared 7 bases from V and 0 bases from J, leaving 21 bases between. DNA of the CDR3: TGCAGCGCCTCCGGGGGGGCCGCTTCTCTGAACACTGAAGCTTTCTTT. Protein sequence: CSASGGAASLNTEAFF.

This clonotype was observed at least ten times. The chain couples TRBV6-1 to TRBJ1-3; D is undetermined. The CDR3 spans 15 residues. Germline CDR1 reads MNHNS; CDR2 reads SASEGT. V lost 8 bases and J lost 0, with 14 bases in between. As DNA, the CDR3 is TGTGCCAGCGGCAATAAGCCCCTCTCTGGAAACACCATATATTTT. Translating gives CASGNKPLSGNTIYF.

The rearrangement joins TRBV20-1 to TRBJ2-5; D gene unclear. Germline V gene data show CDR1 as DFQATT and CDR2 as SNEGSKA (reference sequence). V was clipped by 2 bases and J by 5 bases, with 15 bases between them. The CDR3 is 14 amino acids. CDR3 loop: CSARQVGVGETQYF. The DNA of the CDR3 is TGCAGTGCTAGACAGGTTGGGGTCGGGGAGACCCAGTACTTC.

This clonotype was detected ten times or more. V usage is TRBV6-1 and J usage is TRBJ2-1; perhaps D is TRBD1 or TRBD2 (6 bases each). The CDR3 has 16 residues. V dropped 5 bases and J dropped 0 bases, with 14 bases sitting between them. Germline CDR1 is MNHNS and CDR2 is SASEGT. Written as DNA, the CDR3 is TGTGCCAGCAGTTCGGGGGCCGAGAGCTCCTACAATGAGCAGTTCTTC. It specifies CASSSGAESSYNEQFF.

The chain joins TRBV5-1 to TRBJ2-1; 12 bases line up with TRBD2. With 1 base clipped from V and 4 bases from J, the junction kept 12 bases outside the gene matches. This CDR3 is 19 amino acids long. Germline CDR1 reads SGHRS; CDR2 reads YFSETQ. The CDR3 sequence is CASSLPPPLAGGRYNEQFF. The CDR3 DNA reads TGCGCCAGCAGCTTGCCGCCACCGCTAGCGGGGGGGCGATACAATGAGCAGTTCTTC.

The rearrangement joins TRBV27 to TRBJ1-5, with D uncertain. The CDR3 totals 15 residues. Germline V lookup: CDR1 MNHEY, CDR2 SMNVEV (reference sequence). Trimming stripped 6 bases from V and 7 bases from J, with 19 bases between. The CDR3 sequence: CASSQDGSLGQPQHF. The CDR3 bases are TGTGCCAGCAGCCAAGATGGGTCGCTGGGGCAGCCCCAGCATTTT.

The chain employs TRBV20-1 and TRBJ1-6; D not certain. Trimming cost V 1 base and J 13 bases, with 11 bases left between them. This CDR3 has 12 residues. The V gene's germline CDR1 is DFQATT and CDR2 SNEGSKA (reference sequence). The DNA of the CDR3 is TGCAGTGCTAGAGTTTTGGAGGGTCCCCTCCACTTT. Translation: CSARVLEGPLHF.

This clonotype was observed at least ten times. The CDR3 bases are TGTGCCACCAGCAGAGCTTTGGGCGGTTCCAATCAGCCCCAGCATTTT. Translating gives CATSRALGGSNQPQHF. The genes are TRBV15 and TRBJ1-5; D remains ambiguous. The germline CDR1 and CDR2 sequences are LNHNV and YYDKDF (reference sequence). The CDR3 totals 16 residues. The germline V and J ends were trimmed by 1 base and 3 bases, with 13 bases remaining between them.

The chain carries TRBV7-9 and TRBJ1-1; D is unresolved. V was clipped by 6 bases and J by 0 bases, with 8 bases between them. The CDR3 loop spans 13 amino acids. CDR1 is SEHNR and CDR2 is FQNEAQ in the germline V gene (reference sequence). This chain's CDR3 is CASSSEVNTEAFF. Here the CDR3 DNA reads TGTGCCAGCAGTTCTGAGGTGAACACTGAAGCTTTCTTT.

V gene TRBV6-1 combines with J gene TRBJ1-1, with D possibly being TRBD1 (5 bases). The CDR3 covers 13 residues. V was clipped by 6 bases and J by 1 base, with 9 bases between them. The V gene's germline CDR1 is MNHNS and CDR2 SASEGT. As DNA, the CDR3 is TGTGCCAGCAGGGAGACAGAGAACACTGAAGCTTTCTTT. Residues: CASRETENTEAFF.

This clonotype was seen a few times. The chain has TRBV11-2 and TRBJ2-1; a possible D gene is TRBD2 (6 bases). The germline CDR1 and CDR2 sequences are SGHAT and FQNNGV. This CDR3 is built from 12 residues. The V end lost 5 bases, the J end lost 13 bases, and 15 bases lay between the germline ends. CDR3 DNA: TGTGCCAGCAGCCCCCAGTCCGGGAGCCAGTTCTTC. This sequence encodes CASSPQSGSQFF.

This clonotype was recorded a few times. This chain uses TRBV5-1 with TRBJ2-5; D ambiguous. The CDR3 extends over 13 amino acids. Per germline, CDR1 SGHRS and CDR2 YFSETQ. Deletions cut 0 bases from V and 3 bases from J, with 6 bases between. CDR3 region: CASSLALEETQYF. In DNA form, the CDR3 reads TGCGCCAGCAGCTTGGCTCTCGAAGAGACCCAGTACTTC. The full variable domain, in which reference TRBV5-1 and TRBJ2-5 provide the parts outside the CDR3, is KAGVTQTPRYLIKTRGQQVTLSCSPISGHRSVSWYQQTPGQGLQFLFEYFSETQRNKGNFPGRFSGRQFSNSRSEMNVSTLELGDSALYLCASSLALEETQYFGPGTRLLVL.

This clonotype turned up a few times. The V call is TRBV28, the J call TRBJ2-7; TRBD2 matches 10 bases. The trim removed 3 bases at V and 5 bases at J, leaving 10 bases unmatched. CDR1 is MDHEN, CDR2 SYDVKM, per germline. This CDR3 has 16 residues. The CDR3 protein is CASSLTLAGAADEQYF. DNA for the CDR3: TGTGCCAGCAGTTTGACTCTAGCGGGGGCCGCCGACGAGCAGTACTTC.

This clonotype was seen many times. The V and J genes are TRBV11-2 and TRBJ1-1; TRBD1 agrees at 9 bases. J lost 6 bases, V lost 1 base, and 3 bases had no gene match. The CDR3 sequence is 14 residues long. Germline CDR1 reads SGHAT; CDR2 reads FQNNGV. CDR3 nucleotide sequence: TGTGCCAGCAGCTTAGGACAGGGGGGCCCTGAAGCTTTCTTT. The encoded protein is CASSLGQGGPEAFF.

Turning to this clonotype: At one end, the junction sequence differs from germline, possibly due to a read error. V usage is TRBV12-3 or TRBV12-4 and J usage is TRBJ1-2; D ambiguous. This CDR3 is built from 14 residues. The DNA of the CDR3 is TGTGCCGGCAGTTTCTCGTTAAGTAGCTCCGGCTACACCTTC. This sequence encodes CAGSFSLSSSGYTF.

CDR3 nucleotides: TGTGCCAGTAGTAGAACAGGGCACGGCTACACCTTC. This encodes CASSRTGHGYTF. The chain employs TRBV19 and TRBJ1-2; tentative D call: TRBD1 (6 bases). Trimming removed 4 bases at V and 8 bases at J, with 11 bases between. Germline lookup yields CDR1 LNHDA and CDR2 SQIVND (reference sequence). CDR3 size: 12 residues. Full variable domain (missing parts from reference TRBV19 and TRBJ1-2): DGGITQSPKYLFRKEGQNVTLSCEQNLNHDAMYWYRQDPGQGLRLIYYSQIVNDFQKGDIAEGYSVSREKKESFPLTVTSAQKNPTAFYLCASSRTGHGYTFGSGTRLTVV.

There are a few counts of this clonotype. This chain joins TRBV20-1 and TRBJ2-1; 7 nucleotides agree with TRBD2. Trimming removed 5 bases from V and 5 bases from J; junction bases left unmatched: 6. The CDR3 loop spans 13 amino acids. Germline V CDR1 and CDR2: DFQATT, SNEGSKA (reference sequence). The CDR3 region is CSAPPSGHNEQFF. The CDR3 DNA reads as TGCAGTGCTCCTCCTAGCGGACACAATGAGCAGTTCTTC.

This clonotype was picked up a small number of times. The chain uses TRBV7-2 and TRBJ2-3; D ambiguous. The germline V gene encodes CDR1 SGHTA and CDR2 FQGNSA. This CDR3 is built from 14 residues. V was trimmed by 5 bases and J by 4 bases, leaving 13 bases between them. The CDR3 spells CASSQSSQADTQYF. CDR3 in DNA: TGTGCCAGCAGCCAATCAAGCCAGGCAGATACGCAGTATTTT.

The rearrangement joins TRBV5-1 to TRBJ2-5; 9 positions match TRBD1. This CDR3 comprises 14 residues. V was clipped by 3 bases and J by 5 bases; unmatched bases: 5. The germline CDR1 and CDR2 sequences are SGHRS and YFSETQ. The CDR3: CASSWTGERETQYF. The CDR3 DNA follows: TGCGCCAGCAGCTGGACAGGGGAGAGGGAGACCCAGTACTTC.

The chain has TRBV13 and TRBJ2-7; possible D gene TRBD1, 6 bases. The CDR3 covers 16 residues. V lost 2 bases, J lost 2 bases, and 16 bases lay in between. Germline V gene data show CDR1 as PRHDT and CDR2 as FYEKMQ (reference sequence). The CDR3 DNA reads as TGTGCCAGCAGCTTAAGATCCGGGACAAAGACCTACGAGCAGTACTTC. Translating it yields CASSLRSGTKTYEQYF.

CDR3 loop: CAWSGRWSGLNTGELFF. As DNA, the CDR3 is TGTGCCTGGAGCGGCCGATGGTCTGGGTTGAACACCGGGGAGCTGTTTTTT. The rearrangement uses TRBV30 and TRBJ2-2, with D uncertain. V dropped 3 bases and J dropped 1 base, with 18 bases sitting between them. This CDR3 is built from 17 residues. Germline loops: CDR1 GTSNPN, CDR2 SVGIG (reference sequence). The full variable domain, with the rest looked up from reference TRBV30 and TRBJ2-2, is SQTIHQWPATLVQPVGSPLSLECTVEGTSNPNLYWYRQAAGRGLQLLFYSVGIGQISSEVPQNLSASRPQDRQFILSSKKLLLSDSGFYLCAWSGRWSGLNTGELFFGEGSRLTVL.

In the case of this clonotype: This could be a read error, since a much larger clone is one nucleotide away. The J gene is TRBJ2-4, the V gene TRBV2; D call uncertain. The CDR3 is 16 amino acids. Germline CDR1 reads SNHLY; CDR2 reads FYNNEI. As DNA, the CDR3 is TGTGCCGGCAGTGAACCGCCCACCTTAGCCAAAAACATTCAGTACTTC. Encoded protein: CAGSEPPTLAKNIQYF.

The chain joins TRBV6-4 to TRBJ2-6; D possibly corresponds to TRBD1 (6 bases). Per germline, CDR1 MRHNA and CDR2 SNTAGT. Trimming left V 2 bases short and J 4 bases short, with 12 bases between. There are 16 residues in the CDR3. The CDR3 DNA sequence: TGTGCCAGCAGTGACACCTACAGGGTCGGGGCCAACGTCCTGACTTTC. This codes for CASSDTYRVGANVLTF.

This sequence joins TRBV7-9 and TRBJ2-3; 7 positions match TRBD2. The trim removed 0 bases at V and 0 bases at J, leaving 3 bases unmatched. The CDR3 is made up of 16 amino acids. Per the germline V gene, CDR1 is SEHNR and CDR2 is FQNEAQ (reference sequence). CDR3 residues: CASSLAPSGSTDTQYF. CDR3 nucleotides: TGTGCCAGCAGCTTAGCGCCTAGCGGAAGCACAGATACGCAGTATTTT.

Comment on this clonotype: Given a much more abundant clone one base away, this may be a read error. The V gene is TRBV2, the J gene TRBJ2-2; 9 bases line up with TRBD2. The germline gives CDR1 SNHLY, CDR2 FYNNEI. This CDR3 has 15 amino acids. The CDR3 DNA is TGTGCCAGCAGTGATAGCGGGAGTTCCACCGGGGAGCCGTTTTTT. As protein: CASSDSGSSTGEPFF.